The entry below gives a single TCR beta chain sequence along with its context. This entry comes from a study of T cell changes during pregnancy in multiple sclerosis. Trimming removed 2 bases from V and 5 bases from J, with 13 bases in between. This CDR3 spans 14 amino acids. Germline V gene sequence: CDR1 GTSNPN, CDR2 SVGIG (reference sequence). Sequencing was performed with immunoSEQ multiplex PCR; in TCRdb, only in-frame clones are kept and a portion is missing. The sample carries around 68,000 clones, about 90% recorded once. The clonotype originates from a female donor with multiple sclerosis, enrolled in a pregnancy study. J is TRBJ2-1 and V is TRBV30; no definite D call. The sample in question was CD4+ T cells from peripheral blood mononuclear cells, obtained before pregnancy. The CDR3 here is CAWSNFLANNEQFF. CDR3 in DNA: TGTGCCTGGAGTAATTTTTTAGCTAACAATGAGCAGTTCTTC.